This T cell receptor beta chain was identified in a study of blood T cell repertoires in COVID-19. Study-level background: Samples of COVID-19 (acute and convalescent) were obtained from the United States, Italy and Spain. From T cells, B-cell-depleted T cells, or PBMCs came the material, which was cDNA or gDNA.

A word on this clone: Other DNA sequences of this sample code for an identical CDR3.

In the authors' workflow: Counts of nucleated cells, estimated from reference gene primer amplification, were obtained. TCRdb's copy holds only in-frame clones and misses some; the assay was immunoSEQ multiplex PCR. That table gives V, J and clone size, and the DNA gave D and trimming. The sample includes 75,000 to 90,000 clones, about 90% of them seen just once. In germline, CDR1 is SNHLY, CDR2 FYNNEI. The CDR3 contains 12 residues. Deletions cut 4 bases from V and 1 base from J, with 5 bases between. V gene TRBV2 combines with J gene TRBJ2-7; no definite D call. The sequenced sample was peripheral blood. The receptor comes from a woman aged 45-59 years in a cohort sampled during active COVID-19. CDR3 DNA sequence: TGTGCCAGCAGTGCCCAGTCCTACGAGCAGTACTTC. Translation: CASSAQSYEQYF.